This T cell receptor (beta chain) was sequenced in a study of cytomegalovirus exposure and HLA in healthy donors. This PCR relied on a set of 60 Vbeta primers and 13 Jbeta primers. TCRdb's table, derived via immunoSEQ multiplex PCR, lists solely in-frame clones and lacks some. The sample carries approximately 170,000 clones, about 62% recorded once. CDR3 size: 16 residues. Trimming stripped 2 bases from V and 3 bases from J, with 14 bases between. Germline V gives CDR1 MDHEN, CDR2 SYDVKM. Sequencing was done on a sample of PBMCs. This chain links TRBV28 with TRBJ2-1; a weak D match, TRBD1 (6 bases). The clonotype originates from a man aged 35 to 55 in good health and CMV-seronegative. The CDR3 DNA is TGTGCCAGCAGTTTAGCAGGGACACTACACTACAATGAGCAGTTCTTC. This encodes CASSLAGTLHYNEQFF.